This paragraph covers one T cell receptor (beta chain) sequence. This record comes from a study of technical replicates of blood from a handful of donors. The V and J ends lost 0 bases and 6 bases respectively, with 17 bases between them. From germline, CDR1 is LGHNA and CDR2 YSLEER. The CDR3 totals 16 residues. Some clones are missing from TCRdb's copy, which holds only in-frame ones; the method was immunoSEQ multiplex PCR. The sample lists some 80,000 clones, 97% occurring once. This chain uses TRBV4-3 with TRBJ1-2, with D possibly matching TRBD1 (5 bases). The receptor comes from a human donor in good health. Specimen: T cells isolated from PBMCs. The CDR3 bases are TGCGCCAGCAGCCAAGATGAGTTAGGAGGGGTTAATGGCTACACCTTC. It translates to CASSQDELGGVNGYTF.